This TCR beta chain was obtained from a study of blood T cells in healthy people across ages. Whole-study findings and limits: The long-lived group displayed more naive CD4+ cells, plus higher diversity, than the aged donors did.

For the second PCR, which ran for 7 to 11 cycles, a sample-barcoded 5' primer and a J-beta primer mix were used. Each cDNA molecule was tagged by a template-switch adaptor that had 12 random nucleotides. From the 5' RACE reads, TCRdb called clonotypes with MiXCR, one entry per CDR3 protein. The data contain 800,000 or so distinct CDR3 sequences, 25% of them singletons. The ends were cut back, 1 base at V and 2 bases at J, with 8 bases in the middle. CDR1 and CDR2 from the germline V gene are SGHTA and FQGNSA. The CDR3 extends over 14 amino acids. This clonotype was observed at least ten times. Antigen specificity is unknown. The same data also contributed to another study, on T cells of mothers and their children.

The receptor was isolated from a boy aged 10-17 years in good health. The chain recombines TRBV7-2 with TRBJ2-5; D ambiguous. The sequenced material came from blood. The CDR3 bases are TGTGCCAGCAGCTTAGGTGGGAATCAAGAGACCCAGTACTTC. This gives the protein CASSLGGNQETQYF.